This T cell receptor beta chain emerged from a study of tumor and adjacent non-tumor tissue in lung cancer. Study at large: Aged about 31 to 76 years, patients included nine to ten men and about 5 women with stage I to III disease.

Germline V gene lookup returns CDR1 SGHNT and CDR2 YENEEA. The CDR3 has 18 residues. Three rounds of nested PCR, following a modified ARM-PCR protocol, produced the TCRbeta library. TCRdb reanalysed the multiplex PCR reads using MiXCR and keeps one entry per CDR3 protein. The table records around 99,000 distinct CDR3 sequences, around 75% of them present only once. No cell sorting was done before RNA was extracted from the tissue. Regarding this clonotype: The junction differs from germline at one of its ends, possibly a read error.

This sequence originates from a woman aged 55-69 years with non-small cell lung cancer. J is TRBJ2-1 and V is TRBV11-3, with 12 bases fitting TRBD2. The sequenced sample consisted of lung tumor tissue. The CDR3 loop reads CTSSLGLAGGNYHSEQFF. CDR3 bases: TGTACCAGCAGCTTAGGCCTAGCGGGGGGGAACTATCATAGTGAGCAATTCTTC.